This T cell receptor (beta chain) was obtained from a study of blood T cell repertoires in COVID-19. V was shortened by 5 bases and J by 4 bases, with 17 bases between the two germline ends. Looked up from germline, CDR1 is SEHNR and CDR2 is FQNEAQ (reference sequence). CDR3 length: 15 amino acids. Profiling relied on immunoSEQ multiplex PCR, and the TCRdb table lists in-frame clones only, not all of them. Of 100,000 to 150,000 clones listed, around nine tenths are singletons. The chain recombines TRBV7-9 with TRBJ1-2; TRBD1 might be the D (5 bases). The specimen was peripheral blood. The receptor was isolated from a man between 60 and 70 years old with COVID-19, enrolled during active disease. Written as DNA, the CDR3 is TGTGCCAGCAGCCCCGACGGGGGGGGGTCCTATGGCTACACCTTC. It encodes CASSPDGGGSYGYTF.